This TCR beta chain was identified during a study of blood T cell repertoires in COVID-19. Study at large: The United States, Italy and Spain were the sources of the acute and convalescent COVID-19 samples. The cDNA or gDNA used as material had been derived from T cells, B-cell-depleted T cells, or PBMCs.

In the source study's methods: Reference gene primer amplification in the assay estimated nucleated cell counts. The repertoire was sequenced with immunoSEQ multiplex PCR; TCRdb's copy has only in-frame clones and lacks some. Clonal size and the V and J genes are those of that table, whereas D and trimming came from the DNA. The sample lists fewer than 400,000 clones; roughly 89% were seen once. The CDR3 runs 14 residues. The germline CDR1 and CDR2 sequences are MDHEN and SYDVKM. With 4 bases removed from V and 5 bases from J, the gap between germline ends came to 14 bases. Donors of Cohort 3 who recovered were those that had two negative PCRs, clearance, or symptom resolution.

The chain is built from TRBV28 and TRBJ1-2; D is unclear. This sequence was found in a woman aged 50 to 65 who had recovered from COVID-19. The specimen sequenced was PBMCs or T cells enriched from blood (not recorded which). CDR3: CASSYGAGRYGYTF. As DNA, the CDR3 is TGTGCCAGCAGTTATGGTGCAGGTCGGTATGGCTACACCTTC.